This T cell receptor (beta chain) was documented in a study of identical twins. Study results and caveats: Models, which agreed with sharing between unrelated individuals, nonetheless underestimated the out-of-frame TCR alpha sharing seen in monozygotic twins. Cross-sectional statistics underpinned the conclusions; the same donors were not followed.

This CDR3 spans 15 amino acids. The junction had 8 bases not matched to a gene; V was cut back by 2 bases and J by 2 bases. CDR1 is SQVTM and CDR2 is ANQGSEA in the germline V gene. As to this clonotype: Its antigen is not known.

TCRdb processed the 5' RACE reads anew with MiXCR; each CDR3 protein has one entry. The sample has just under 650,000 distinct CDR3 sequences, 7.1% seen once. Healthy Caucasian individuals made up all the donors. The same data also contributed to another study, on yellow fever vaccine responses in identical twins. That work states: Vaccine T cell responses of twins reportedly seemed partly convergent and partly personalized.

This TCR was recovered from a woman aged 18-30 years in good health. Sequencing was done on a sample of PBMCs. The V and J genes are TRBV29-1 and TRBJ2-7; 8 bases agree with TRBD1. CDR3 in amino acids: CSVERGDRRPYEQYF. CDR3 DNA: TGCAGCGTTGAACGTGGGGACAGGAGACCCTACGAGCAGTACTTC.